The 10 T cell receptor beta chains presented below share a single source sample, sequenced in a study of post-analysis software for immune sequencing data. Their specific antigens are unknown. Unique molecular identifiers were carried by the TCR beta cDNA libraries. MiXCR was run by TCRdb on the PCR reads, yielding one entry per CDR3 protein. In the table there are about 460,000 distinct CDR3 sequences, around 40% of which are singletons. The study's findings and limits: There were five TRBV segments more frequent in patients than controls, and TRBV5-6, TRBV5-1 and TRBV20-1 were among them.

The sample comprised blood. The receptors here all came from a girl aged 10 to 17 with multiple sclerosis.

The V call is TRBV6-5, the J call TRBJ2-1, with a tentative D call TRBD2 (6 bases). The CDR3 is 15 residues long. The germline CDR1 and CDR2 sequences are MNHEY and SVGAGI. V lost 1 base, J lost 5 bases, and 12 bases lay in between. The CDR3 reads CASSYYGGRNNEQFF. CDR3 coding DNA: TGTGCCAGCAGTTACTACGGGGGACGAAACAATGAGCAGTTCTTC.

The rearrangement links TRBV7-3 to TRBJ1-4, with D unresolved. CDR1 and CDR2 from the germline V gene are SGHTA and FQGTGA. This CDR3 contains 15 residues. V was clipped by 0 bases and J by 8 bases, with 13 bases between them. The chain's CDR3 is CASSLTASPGEKLFF. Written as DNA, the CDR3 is TGTGCCAGCAGCTTAACGGCCTCTCCCGGAGAAAAACTGTTTTTT.

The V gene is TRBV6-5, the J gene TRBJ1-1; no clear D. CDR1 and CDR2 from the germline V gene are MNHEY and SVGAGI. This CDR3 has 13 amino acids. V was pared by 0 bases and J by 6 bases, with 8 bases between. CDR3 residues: CASSYSAYAEAFF. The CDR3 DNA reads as TGTGCCAGCAGTTACTCGGCGTACGCTGAAGCTTTCTTT.

CDR3 loop: CASTLRRGGSYEQYF. CDR3 bases: TGTGCCAGCACCCTACGACGAGGGGGGTCCTACGAGCAGTACTTC. V usage is TRBV27 and J usage is TRBJ2-7; D might be TRBD1 or TRBD2, each matching 6 bases. The CDR3 has 15 amino acids. CDR1 is MNHEY and CDR2 is SMNVEV in the germline V gene (reference sequence). V was trimmed by 7 bases and J by 1 base, leaving 17 bases between them.

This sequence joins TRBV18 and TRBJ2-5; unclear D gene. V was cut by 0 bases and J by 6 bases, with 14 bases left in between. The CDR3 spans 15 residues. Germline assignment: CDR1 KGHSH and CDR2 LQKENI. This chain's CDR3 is CASSPPGQQGKTQYF. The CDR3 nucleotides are TGTGCCAGCTCACCACCAGGCCAGCAAGGAAAGACCCAGTACTTC. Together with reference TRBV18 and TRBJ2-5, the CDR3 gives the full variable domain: NAGVMQNPRHLVRRRGQEARLRCSPMKGHSHVYWYRQLPEEGLKFMVYLQKENIIDESGMPKERFSAEFPKEGPSILRIQQVVRGDSAAYFCASSPPGQQGKTQYFGPGTRLLVL.

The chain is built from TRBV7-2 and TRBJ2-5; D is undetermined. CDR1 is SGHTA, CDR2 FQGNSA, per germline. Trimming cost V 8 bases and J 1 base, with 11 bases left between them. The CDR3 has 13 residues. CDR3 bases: TGTGCCAGCGGCAGTGAGTCCCAAGAGACCCAGTACTTC. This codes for CASGSESQETQYF.

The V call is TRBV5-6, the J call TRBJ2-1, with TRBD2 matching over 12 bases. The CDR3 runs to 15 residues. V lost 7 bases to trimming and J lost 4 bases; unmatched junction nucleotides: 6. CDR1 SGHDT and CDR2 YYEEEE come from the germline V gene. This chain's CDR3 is CASCRLAGAYNEQFF. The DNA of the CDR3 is TGTGCCAGCTGCAGACTAGCGGGAGCTTACAATGAGCAGTTCTTC.

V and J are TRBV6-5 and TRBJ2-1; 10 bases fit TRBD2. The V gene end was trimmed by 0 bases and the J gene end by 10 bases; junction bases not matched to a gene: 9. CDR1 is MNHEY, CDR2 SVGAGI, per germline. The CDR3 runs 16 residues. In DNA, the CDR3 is TGTGCCAGCAGTTACTCGGGGGGTGGACTAGCGGAGGAGCAGTTCTTC. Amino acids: CASSYSGGGLAEEQFF.

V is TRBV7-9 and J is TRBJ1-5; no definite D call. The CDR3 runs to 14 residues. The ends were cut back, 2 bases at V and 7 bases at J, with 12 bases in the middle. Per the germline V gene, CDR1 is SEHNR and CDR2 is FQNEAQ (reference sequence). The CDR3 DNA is TGTGCCAGCAGCTTATTTTCCGCGGACCAGCCCCAGCATTTT. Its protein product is CASSLFSADQPQHF.

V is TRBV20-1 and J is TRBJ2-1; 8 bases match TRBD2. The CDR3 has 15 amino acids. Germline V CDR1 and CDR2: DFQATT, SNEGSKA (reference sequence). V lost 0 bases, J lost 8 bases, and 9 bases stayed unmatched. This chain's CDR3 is CSAREGGASGHEQFF. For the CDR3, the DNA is TGCAGTGCTAGAGAGGGTGGGGCTAGCGGGCATGAGCAGTTCTTC.